The 27 T cell receptor beta chains below all came from one sample that was sequenced in a study of cytomegalovirus exposure and HLA in healthy donors. In the PCR, 60 Vbeta and 13 Jbeta primers were used. Assay used: immunoSEQ multiplex PCR; TCRdb lists only in-frame clones, some missing. The sample yields under 200,000 clones, roughly 80% seen once. The sample was PBMCs. The receptors were gathered from a woman aged 25 to 39 in good health and CMV-seropositive.

This clone was observed a handful of times. The chain joins TRBV11-2 to TRBJ2-1, with D tentatively TRBD1 (6 bases). CDR1 is SGHAT and CDR2 is FQNNGV in the germline V gene. The CDR3 consists of 12 residues. The ends were cut back, 3 bases at V and 10 bases at J, with 10 bases in the middle. CDR3 protein: CASSFTGQEQFF. The CDR3 coding sequence is TGTGCCAGCAGCTTCACAGGGCAGGAGCAGTTCTTC.

V gene TRBV5-1 combines with J gene TRBJ1-1, with no clear D. The V end was cut by 0 bases, the J end by 4 bases, with 10 bases between. Germline assignment: CDR1 SGHRS and CDR2 YFSETQ. CDR3 length equals 14 residues. The CDR3 coding sequence is TGCGCCAGCAGCTTGGGGCAGGCCTTCACTGAAGCTTTCTTT. Translation: CASSLGQAFTEAFF.

V usage is TRBV30 and J usage is TRBJ2-7; D unclear. The V end lost 0 bases, the J end lost 4 bases, and 7 bases lay between the germline ends. This CDR3 has 12 amino acids. CDR1 GTSNPN and CDR2 SVGIG come from the germline V gene (reference sequence). DNA of the CDR3: TGTGCCTGGAGTGTATTGGAGTACGAGCAGTACTTC. Translating it yields CAWSVLEYEQYF.

This clone appeared a single time. One end of the junction does not line up with germline, which may come from a read error. The same CDR3 arises from other DNA sequences in this sample as well. V gene TRBV11-2 combines with J gene TRBJ2-5; D gene uncertain. Germline V gives CDR1 SGHAT, CDR2 FQNNGV. The CDR3 runs to 13 residues. CDR3 in amino acids: CASSLDRQETQYF. In DNA, the CDR3 is TGTGCCAGCAGCCTAGATCGGCAAGAGACCCAGTACTTC.

The V and J genes are TRBV28 and TRBJ1-1, with a tentative D call TRBD1 (5 bases). Trimming removed 1 base from V and 4 bases from J, with 16 bases in between. Germline loops: CDR1 MDHEN, CDR2 SYDVKM. CDR3 size: 16 residues. The CDR3 protein is CASSLSLGGGGTEAFF. Written as DNA, the CDR3 is TGTGCCAGCAGTTTATCGCTGGGCGGGGGAGGCACTGAAGCTTTCTTT.

J is TRBJ2-5 and V is TRBV21-1; the table's D call, TRBD2, was not checked against the DNA. TRBV21-1 has pseudogene status. The CDR3 consists of 15 residues. The CDR3 protein is CASSPTEYTEETQYF. The CDR3 nucleotides are TGTGCCAGCAGCCCCACGGAGTACACGGAAGAGACCCAGTACTTC.

The chain uses TRBV7-9 and TRBJ2-2; possible D gene TRBD2, 6 bases. Trimming took off 5 bases at V and 6 bases at J, with 16 bases between the two ends. The CDR3 is 15 amino acids. Germline V CDR1 and CDR2: SEHNR, FQNEAQ (reference sequence). CDR3 DNA sequence: TGTGCCAGCAGCCCGGTGTCGGGGGTCTCCGGGGAGCTGTTTTTT. The encoded protein is CASSPVSGVSGELFF.

The chain couples TRBV5-6 to TRBJ1-2; D perhaps matches TRBD1 (5 bases). Trimming stripped 6 bases from V and 5 bases from J, with 11 bases between. Looked up from germline, CDR1 is SGHDT and CDR2 is YYEEEE. The CDR3 runs 12 residues. The CDR3 DNA follows: TGTGCCAGCACCGTGGGGGGATATGGCTACACCTTC. It specifies CASTVGGYGYTF.

The V gene is TRBV20-1, the J gene TRBJ2-7; D may be TRBD1 (6 bases). The CDR3 runs 11 residues. The V gene's germline CDR1 is DFQATT and CDR2 SNEGSKA (reference sequence). Trimming removed 5 bases from V and 5 bases from J, with 10 bases in between. The chain's CDR3 is CSAPQGDEQYF. The DNA of the CDR3 is TGCAGTGCTCCACAGGGCGACGAGCAGTACTTC.

This sequence joins TRBV7-3 and TRBJ2-3; TRBD2 agrees at 14 bases. V shed 5 bases and J 4 bases; nucleotides not matched to a gene: 5. The CDR3 spans 16 residues. The germline V gene has CDR1 SGHTA and CDR2 FQGTGA. The CDR3 reads CASSPGLAGGSDTQYF. The CDR3 coding sequence is TGTGCCAGCAGCCCCGGACTAGCGGGGGGCTCAGATACGCAGTATTTT.

V is TRBV4-3 and J is TRBJ1-2, with 7 bases aligning to TRBD1. The CDR3 sequence is 17 residues long. Germline-derived CDR1 and CDR2 are LGHNA and YSLEER. V shed 3 bases and J 4 bases; nucleotides not matched to a gene: 14. CDR3 in DNA: TGCGCCAGCAGCCACGAACCTGGACAGGCAGACTTCTATGGCTACACCTTC. Protein sequence: CASSHEPGQADFYGYTF.

The chain couples TRBV10-3 to TRBJ1-2, with D tentatively TRBD1 (6 bases). This CDR3 contains 16 residues. V gave up 0 bases and J gave up 4 bases, with 15 bases separating them. Germline V gene data show CDR1 as ENHRY and CDR2 as SYGVKD. The CDR3 sequence: CAISESKAYRAYGYTF. CDR3 nucleotide sequence: TGTGCCATCAGTGAGTCGAAGGCATACAGGGCCTATGGCTACACCTTC.

The chain recombines TRBV18 with TRBJ1-5; 7 positions agree with TRBD1. The V and J ends lost 3 bases and 7 bases, in that order; junction bases with no gene match: 9. Germline V gives CDR1 KGHSH, CDR2 LQKENI. The CDR3 extends over 15 amino acids. CDR3 bases: TGTGCCAGCTCACCGAACACAGGGGTGGGGCAGCCCCAGCATTTT. This encodes CASSPNTGVGQPQHF. The variable domain in full, with the rest retrieved from reference TRBV18 and TRBJ1-5, is NAGVMQNPRHLVRRRGQEARLRCSPMKGHSHVYWYRQLPEEGLKFMVYLQKENIIDESGMPKERFSAEFPKEGPSILRIQQVVRGDSAAYFCASSPNTGVGQPQHFGDGTRLSIL.

This chain connects TRBV7-8 to TRBJ1-6, with D unresolved. Germline values: CDR1 SGHVS, CDR2 FQNEAQ. This CDR3 contains 15 residues. V was cut by 1 base and J by 7 bases, with 11 bases left in between. The CDR3: CASSLVSVTNSPLHF. In DNA form, the CDR3 reads TGTGCCAGCAGCTTAGTGTCCGTCACAAATTCACCCCTCCACTTT.

This clone was counted a single time. Within the sample, other DNA sequences also encode this same CDR3. The chain is built from TRBV7-2 and TRBJ1-5; weak D call: TRBD1 (6 bases). V was pared by 5 bases and J by 0 bases, with 11 bases between. The CDR3 spans 15 residues. Germline V gene sequence: CDR1 SGHTA, CDR2 FQGNSA. CDR3 amino acids: CASSLQGDSNQPQHF. The CDR3 DNA reads TGTGCCAGCAGCCTACAGGGAGATAGCAATCAGCCCCAGCATTTT.

The rearrangement uses TRBV29-1 and TRBJ1-3; the D is unclear. The ends were cut back, 6 bases at V and 2 bases at J, with 8 bases in the middle. Germline assignment: CDR1 SQVTM and CDR2 ANQGSEA. CDR3 size: 12 residues. CDR3 in amino acids: CSVVSPGNTIYF. In nucleotides, the CDR3 is TGCAGCGTCGTTAGCCCTGGAAACACCATATATTTT.

The rearrangement links TRBV28 to TRBJ1-2, with TRBD1 matching over 10 bases. The CDR3 consists of 15 residues. CDR1 is MDHEN and CDR2 is SYDVKM in the germline V gene. Trimming took 3 bases from V and 4 from J; bases not matched to a gene: 5. Here the CDR3 reads CASSFGQGVAYGYTF. CDR3 DNA sequence: TGTGCCAGCAGTTTTGGACAGGGGGTTGCCTATGGCTACACCTTC.

This clone was recorded a few times. The chain joins TRBV5-4 to TRBJ2-7; 7 nucleotides line up with TRBD1. V trimming: 3 bases; J trimming: 5 bases; junction bases outside the gene matches: 8. This CDR3 is 14 amino acids long. From germline, CDR1 is SGHNT and CDR2 YYREEE (reference sequence). As DNA, the CDR3 is TGTGCCAGCAGCTCTCAAGGGGGCCGGGACGAGCAGTACTTC. As protein: CASSSQGGRDEQYF.

V gene TRBV28 combines with J gene TRBJ1-2; maybe TRBD1 (6 bases). The CDR3 has 14 residues. Germline V CDR1 and CDR2: MDHEN, SYDVKM. Trimming removed 3 bases from V and 4 bases from J, with 12 bases in between. The CDR3 nucleotides are TGTGCCAGCAGTTTCCACACAGGGATCTATGGCTACACCTTC. It encodes CASSFHTGIYGYTF.

This clone was seen once. In DNA form, the CDR3 reads TGCGCCAGCAGCCAAGGGGAGGGACCCTACGAGCAGTACTTC. Its translation is CASSQGEGPYEQYF. This rearrangement joins TRBV4-1 to TRBJ2-5; 7 bases match TRBD2. TRBJ2-7 explains the end of the DNA better; the J call may be wrong. The CDR3 has 14 amino acids. Germline V lookup: CDR1 MGHRA, CDR2 YSYEKL.

J is TRBJ1-2 and V is TRBV15; a possible D gene is TRBD1 (5 bases). V lost 1 base, J lost 4 bases, and 16 bases lay in between. CDR3 length: 16 amino acids. Germline loops: CDR1 LNHNV, CDR2 YYDKDF (reference sequence). This CDR3 reads CATSRGGREGSYGYTF. The CDR3 DNA is TGTGCCACCAGCAGAGGGGGAAGGGAGGGGAGCTATGGCTACACCTTC. Based on the CDR3 plus reference TRBV15 and TRBJ1-2, the full variable domain is DAMVIQNPRYQVTQFGKPVTLSCSQTLNHNVMYWYQQKSSQAPKLLFHYYDKDFNNEADTPDNFQSRRPNTSFCFLDIRSPGLGDTAMYLCATSRGGREGSYGYTFGSGTRLTVV.

The chain has TRBV4-1 and TRBJ2-5; D remains ambiguous. Between the trimmed V and J ends, which lost 0 bases and 6 bases, there was a span of 8 bases. CDR3 length: 13 residues. CDR1 and CDR2 from the germline V gene are MGHRA and YSYEKL. The CDR3 sequence: CASSQDQSKTQYF. The CDR3 DNA sequence: TGCGCCAGCAGCCAAGACCAGTCGAAGACCCAGTACTTC.

The CDR3: CAWDHGQGARGYTF. The CDR3 region has the DNA TGTGCCTGGGATCACGGACAGGGGGCAAGAGGCTACACCTTC. The rearrangement links TRBV30 to TRBJ1-2; 11 bases map to TRBD1. Germline-derived CDR1 and CDR2 are GTSNPN and SVGIG (reference sequence). The CDR3 is 14 amino acids. The V segment lost 5 bases and the J segment 8 bases; nucleotides outside the gene matches: 10.

The chain combines TRBV5-1 with TRBJ2-3; TRBD2 agrees at 10 bases. The CDR3 runs to 15 residues. The germline V gene has CDR1 SGHRS and CDR2 YFSETQ. The V and J ends lost 2 bases and 2 bases, in that order; junction bases with no gene match: 2. CDR3 coding DNA: TGCGCCAGCAGCTTAGGGACTAGCGACACAGATACGCAGTATTTT. This encodes CASSLGTSDTDTQYF.

V is TRBV2 and J is TRBJ2-3; D may be TRBD1 (6 bases). This CDR3 has 14 amino acids. V lost 2 bases, J lost 2 bases, and 8 bases lay in between. Germline-derived CDR1 and CDR2 are SNHLY and FYNNEI. This CDR3 is CASSERTATDTQYF. The CDR3 DNA is TGTGCCAGCAGTGAAAGGACAGCCACAGATACGCAGTATTTT.

The rearrangement uses TRBV7-2 and TRBJ2-3; 13 bases map to TRBD2. The CDR3 length is 15 residues. Germline loops: CDR1 SGHTA, CDR2 FQGNSA. The junction had 2 bases not matched to a gene; V was cut back by 4 bases and J by 4 bases. The CDR3 loop is CASSSTSGGADTQYF. In DNA, the CDR3 is TGTGCCAGCAGCTCAACTAGCGGGGGGGCAGATACGCAGTATTTT.

The chain uses TRBV30 and TRBJ1-5, with 7 bases aligning to TRBD1. The CDR3 sequence is 13 residues long. Losses at the gene ends were 5 bases for V and 2 bases for J; bases not matched to a gene: 3. In germline, CDR1 is GTSNPN, CDR2 SVGIG (reference sequence). As DNA, the CDR3 is TGTGCCTGGGGGACAGTTGGCAATCAGCCCCAGCATTTT. Its protein product is CAWGTVGNQPQHF. The full variable domain, rest sourced from reference TRBV30 and TRBJ1-5, is SQTIHQWPATLVQPVGSPLSLECTVEGTSNPNLYWYRQAAGRGLQLLFYSVGIGQISSEVPQNLSASRPQDRQFILSSKKLLLSDSGFYLCAWGTVGNQPQHFGDGTRLSIL.